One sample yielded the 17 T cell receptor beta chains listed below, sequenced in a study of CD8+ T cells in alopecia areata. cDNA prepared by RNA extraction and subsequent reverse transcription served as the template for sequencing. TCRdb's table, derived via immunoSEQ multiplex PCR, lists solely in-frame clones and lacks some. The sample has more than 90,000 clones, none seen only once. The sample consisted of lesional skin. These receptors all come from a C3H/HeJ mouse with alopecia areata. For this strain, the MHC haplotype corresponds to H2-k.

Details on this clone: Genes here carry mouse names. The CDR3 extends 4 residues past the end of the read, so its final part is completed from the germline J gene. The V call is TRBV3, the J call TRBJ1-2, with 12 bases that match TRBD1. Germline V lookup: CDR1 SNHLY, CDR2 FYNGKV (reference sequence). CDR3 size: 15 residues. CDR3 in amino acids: CASSVRDRGLSDYTF. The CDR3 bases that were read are TGTGCCAGCAGCGTCCGGGACAGGGGGCTTTCC.

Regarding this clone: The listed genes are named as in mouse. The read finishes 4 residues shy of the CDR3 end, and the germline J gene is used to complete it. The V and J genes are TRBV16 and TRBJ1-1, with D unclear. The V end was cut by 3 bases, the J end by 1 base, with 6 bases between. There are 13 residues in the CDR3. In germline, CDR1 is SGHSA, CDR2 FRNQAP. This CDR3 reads CASSFEWNTEVFF. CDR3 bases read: TGTGCAAGCAGCTTTGAGTGGAACACA.

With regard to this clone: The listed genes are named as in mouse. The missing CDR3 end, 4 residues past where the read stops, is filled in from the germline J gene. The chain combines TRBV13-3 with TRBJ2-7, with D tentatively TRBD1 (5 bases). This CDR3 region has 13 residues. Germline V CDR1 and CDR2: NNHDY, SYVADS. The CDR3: CASSDVAGYEQYF. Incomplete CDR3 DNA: TGTGCCAGCAGTGATGTCGCAGGGTAT.

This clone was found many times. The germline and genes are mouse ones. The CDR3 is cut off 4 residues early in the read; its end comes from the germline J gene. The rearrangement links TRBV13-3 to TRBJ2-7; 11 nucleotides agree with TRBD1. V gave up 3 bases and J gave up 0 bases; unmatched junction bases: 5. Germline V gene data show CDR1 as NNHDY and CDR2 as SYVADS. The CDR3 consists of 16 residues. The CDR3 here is CASSGRDRGSSYEQYF. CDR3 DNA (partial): TGTGCCAGCAGTGGCAGGGACAGGGGGAGCTCCTAT.

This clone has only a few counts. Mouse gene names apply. CDR3 bases read: TGTGCCAGCAGTGATCTGGACTGGGGGGTCAGTGCAGAA. This codes for CASSDLDWGVSAE. The complete CDR3 reads CASSDLDWGVSAETLYF. The rearrangement joins TRBV13-3 to TRBJ2-3, with 11 bases lining up with TRBD2. The CDR3 is cut off 4 residues early in the read; its end comes from the germline J gene. The CDR3 sequence is 17 residues long. The germline V gene encodes CDR1 NNHDY and CDR2 SYVADS. J lost 0 bases, V lost 1 base, and 4 bases had no gene match.

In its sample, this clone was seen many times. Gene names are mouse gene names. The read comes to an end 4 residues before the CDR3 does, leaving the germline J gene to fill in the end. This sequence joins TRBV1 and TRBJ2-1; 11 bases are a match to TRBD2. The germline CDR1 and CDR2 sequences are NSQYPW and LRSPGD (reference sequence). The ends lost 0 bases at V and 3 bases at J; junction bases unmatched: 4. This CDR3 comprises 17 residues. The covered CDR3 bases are TGCACCTGCAGTGCAGATAGACTGGGGGGGGTCTATGCT. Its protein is CTCSADRLGGVYA. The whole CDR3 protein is CTCSADRLGGVYAEQFF.

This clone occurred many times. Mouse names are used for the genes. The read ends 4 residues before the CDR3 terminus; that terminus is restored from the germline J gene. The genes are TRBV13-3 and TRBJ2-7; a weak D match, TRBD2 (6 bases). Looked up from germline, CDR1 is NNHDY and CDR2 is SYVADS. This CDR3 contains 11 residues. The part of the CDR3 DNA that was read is TGTGCCAGCATGCGGGGGGAT. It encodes CASMRGD. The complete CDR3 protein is CASMRGDEQYF.

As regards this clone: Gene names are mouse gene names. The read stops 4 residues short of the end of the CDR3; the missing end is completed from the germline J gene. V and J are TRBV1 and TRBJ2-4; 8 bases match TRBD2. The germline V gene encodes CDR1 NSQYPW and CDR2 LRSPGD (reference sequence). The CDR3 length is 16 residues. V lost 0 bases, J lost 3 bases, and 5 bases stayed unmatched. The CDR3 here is CTCSAEGGARQNTLYF. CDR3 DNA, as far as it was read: TGCACCTGCAGTGCAGAGGGGGGGGCGCGACAAAAC.

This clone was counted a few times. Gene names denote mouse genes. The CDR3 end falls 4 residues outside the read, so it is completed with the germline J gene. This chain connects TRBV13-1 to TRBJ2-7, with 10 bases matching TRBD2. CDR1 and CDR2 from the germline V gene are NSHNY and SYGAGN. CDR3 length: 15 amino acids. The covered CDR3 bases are TGTGCCAGCAGTGATGTCTGGGGGGGCGCTGAT. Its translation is CASSDVWGGAD. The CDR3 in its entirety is CASSDVWGGADEQYF.

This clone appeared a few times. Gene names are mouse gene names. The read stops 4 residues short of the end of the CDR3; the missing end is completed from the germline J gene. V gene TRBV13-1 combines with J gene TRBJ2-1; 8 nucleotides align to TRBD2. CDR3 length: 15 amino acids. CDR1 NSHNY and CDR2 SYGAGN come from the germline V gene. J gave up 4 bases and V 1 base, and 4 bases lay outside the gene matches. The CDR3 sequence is CASSDQLGEYAEQFF. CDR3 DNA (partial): TGTGCCAGCAGTGATCAACTGGGGGAGTATGCT.

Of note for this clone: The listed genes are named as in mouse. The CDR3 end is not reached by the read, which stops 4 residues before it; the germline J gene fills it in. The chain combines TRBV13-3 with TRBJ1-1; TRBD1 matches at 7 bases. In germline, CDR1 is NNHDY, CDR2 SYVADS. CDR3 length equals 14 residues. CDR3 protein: CASSEWDRGEEVFF. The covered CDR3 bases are TGTGCCAGCAGTGAATGGGACAGAGGGGAA.

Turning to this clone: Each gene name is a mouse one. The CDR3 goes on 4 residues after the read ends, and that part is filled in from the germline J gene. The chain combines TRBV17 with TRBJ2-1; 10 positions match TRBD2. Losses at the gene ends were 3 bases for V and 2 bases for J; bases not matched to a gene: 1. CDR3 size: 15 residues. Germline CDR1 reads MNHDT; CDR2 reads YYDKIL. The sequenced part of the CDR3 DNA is TGTGCTAGCAGTAGTACTGGGGGGGACTATGCT. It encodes CASSSTGGDYA. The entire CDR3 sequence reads CASSSTGGDYAEQFF.

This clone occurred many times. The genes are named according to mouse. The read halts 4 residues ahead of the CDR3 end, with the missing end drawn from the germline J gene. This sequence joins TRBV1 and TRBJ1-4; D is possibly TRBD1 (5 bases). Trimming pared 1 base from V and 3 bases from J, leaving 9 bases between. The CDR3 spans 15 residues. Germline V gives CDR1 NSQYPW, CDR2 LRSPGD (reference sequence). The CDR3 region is CTCSAVQGANERLFF. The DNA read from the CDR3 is TGCACCTGCAGTGCAGTTCAGGGTGCCAACGAA.

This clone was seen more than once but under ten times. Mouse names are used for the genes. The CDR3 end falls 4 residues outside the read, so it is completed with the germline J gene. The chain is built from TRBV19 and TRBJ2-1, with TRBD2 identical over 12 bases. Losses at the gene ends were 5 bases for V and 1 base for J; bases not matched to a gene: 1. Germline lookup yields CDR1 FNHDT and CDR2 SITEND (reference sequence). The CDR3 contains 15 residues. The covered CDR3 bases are TGTGCCAGCAGGGGGACTGGGGGGAACTATGCT. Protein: CASRGTGGNYA. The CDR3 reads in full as CASRGTGGNYAEQFF. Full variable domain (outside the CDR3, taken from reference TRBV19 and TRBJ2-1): GGIITQTPKFLIGQEGQKLTLKCQQNFNHDTMYWYRQDSGKGLRLIYYSITENDLQKGDLSEGYDASREKKSSFSLTVTSAQKNEMAVFLCASRGTGGNYAEQFFGPGTRLTVL.

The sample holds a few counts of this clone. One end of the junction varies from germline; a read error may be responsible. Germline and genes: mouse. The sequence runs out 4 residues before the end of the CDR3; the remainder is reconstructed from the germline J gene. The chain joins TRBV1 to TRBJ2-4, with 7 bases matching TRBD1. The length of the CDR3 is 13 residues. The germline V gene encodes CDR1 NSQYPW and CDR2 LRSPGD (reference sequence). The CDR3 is CTCSATGLNTLYF. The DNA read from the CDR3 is TGCACTTGCAGTGCGACAGGGTTGAAC.

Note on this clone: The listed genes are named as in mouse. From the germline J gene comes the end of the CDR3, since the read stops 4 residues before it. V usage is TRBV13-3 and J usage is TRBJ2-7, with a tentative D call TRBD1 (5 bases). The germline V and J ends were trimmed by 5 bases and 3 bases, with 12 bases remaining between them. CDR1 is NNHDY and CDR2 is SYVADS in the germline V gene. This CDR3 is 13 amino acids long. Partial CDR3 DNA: TGTGCCAGCAGGGCCTCCAGGGACTAT. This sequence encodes CASRASRDY. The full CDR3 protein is CASRASRDYEQYF.

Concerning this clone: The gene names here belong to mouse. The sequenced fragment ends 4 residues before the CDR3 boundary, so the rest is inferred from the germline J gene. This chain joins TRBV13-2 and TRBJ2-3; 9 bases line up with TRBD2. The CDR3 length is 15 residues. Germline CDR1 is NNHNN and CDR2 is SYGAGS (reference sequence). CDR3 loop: CASGDVWGGGETLYF. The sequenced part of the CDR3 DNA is TGTGCCAGCGGTGATGTATGGGGGGGCGGAGAA.